The 9 T cell receptor beta chains given below trace back to one sample, sequenced in a study of cytomegalovirus exposure and HLA in healthy donors. The PCR made use of 60 Vbeta and 13 Jbeta primers. Clones were sequenced by immunoSEQ multiplex PCR, and TCRdb holds only the in-frame ones, with some missing. The sample lists approximately 120,000 clones, 70% to 80% occurring once. The sequencing sample was made of PBMCs. Every receptor here comes from a man between 35 and 55 years old in good health and CMV-seropositive.

V is TRBV4-2 and J is TRBJ2-7; TRBD1 matches 10 bases. V gave up 4 bases and J gave up 0 bases; unmatched junction bases: 6. The germline gives CDR1 LGHNA, CDR2 YNFKEQ. This CDR3 region has 16 residues. The CDR3 DNA sequence: TGTGCCAGCAGCCCCGGAGGGACAGGGGACTCCTACGAGCAGTACTTC. Its protein product is CASSPGGTGDSYEQYF.

V usage is TRBV5-6 and J usage is TRBJ1-6, with 8 bases identical to TRBD1. The ends lost 1 base at V and 2 bases at J; junction bases unmatched: 5. From germline, CDR1 is SGHDT and CDR2 YYEEEE. This CDR3 is 17 amino acids long. The CDR3 nucleotides read TGTGCCAGCAGCTTGATTGGACAGGGCACCTATAATTCACCCCTCCACTTT. Its translation is CASSLIGQGTYNSPLHF.

This clone was seen more than once but under ten times. The chain combines TRBV7-9 with TRBJ1-4; 8 bases match TRBD1. The CDR3 covers 16 residues. The V segment lost 1 base and the J segment 3 bases; nucleotides outside the gene matches: 4. Germline V gene lookup returns CDR1 SEHNR and CDR2 FQNEAQ (reference sequence). CDR3 coding DNA: TGTGCCAGCAGCTTAGGGACAGGGATCGCTAATGAAAAACTGTTTTTT. Encoded protein: CASSLGTGIANEKLFF.

The V gene is TRBV30, the J gene TRBJ2-3; TRBD2 matches at 7 bases. V shed 3 bases, J shed 0 bases, and the junction held 3 bases outside the gene matches. Germline V gene data show CDR1 as GTSNPN and CDR2 as SVGIG (reference sequence). CDR3 length: 14 residues. This CDR3 is CAWRIAGSTDTQYF. CDR3 DNA: TGTGCCTGGAGGATAGCGGGCAGCACAGATACGCAGTATTTT. Full variable domain (outside the CDR3, taken from reference TRBV30 and TRBJ2-3): SQTIHQWPATLVQPVGSPLSLECTVEGTSNPNLYWYRQAAGRGLQLLFYSVGIGQISSEVPQNLSASRPQDRQFILSSKKLLLSDSGFYLCAWRIAGSTDTQYFGPGTRLTVL.

This chain connects TRBV5-1 to TRBJ2-5; 10 bases are a match to TRBD1. The CDR3 runs to 15 residues. Germline loops: CDR1 SGHRS, CDR2 YFSETQ. Trimming at V came to 0 bases and at J to 3 bases, leaving 2 bases not matched to a gene. This CDR3 reads CASSLGDRGEETQYF. The CDR3, as DNA: TGCGCCAGCAGCTTGGGGGACAGGGGAGAAGAGACCCAGTACTTC.

Turning to this clone: At one end, the junction sequence differs from germline, possibly due to a read error. V is TRBV4-1 and J is TRBJ2-7, with no clear D. CDR1 and CDR2 (germline): MGHRA, YSYEKL. The CDR3 has 13 amino acids. CDR3 sequence: CASNQGTAYEQYF. The CDR3, as DNA: TGCGCCAGCAACCAAGGAACGGCCTACGAGCAGTACTTC.

The chain employs TRBV29-1 and TRBJ1-1; D remains ambiguous. The V and J ends lost 8 bases and 8 bases respectively, with 18 bases between them. Germline V CDR1 and CDR2: SQVTM, ANQGSEA. The CDR3 consists of 12 residues. In nucleotides, the CDR3 is TGCAGCCCCTCGTCGGTTGGGAGAGAAGCTTTCTTT. Protein sequence: CSPSSVGREAFF.

This clone appeared a single time. The chain uses TRBV7-8 and TRBJ1-5; no firm D call. V lost 1 base and J 4 bases, leaving 5 bases between the germline ends. CDR3 size: 13 residues. Looked up from germline, CDR1 is SGHVS and CDR2 is FQNEAQ. CDR3 in amino acids: CASSLVLNQPQHF. The CDR3 coding sequence is TGTGCCAGCAGCTTAGTCCTAAATCAGCCCCAGCATTTT.

This rearrangement joins TRBV4-2 to TRBJ2-2; the D gene is possibly TRBD2 (6 bases). Germline CDR1 and CDR2: LGHNA and YNFKEQ. The length of the CDR3 is 13 residues. The V and J ends lost 6 bases and 8 bases respectively, with 13 bases between them. In nucleotides, the CDR3 is TGTGCCAGCAGAGAACTAGCCTCAGGGGAGCTGTTTTTT. Translated, it gives CASRELASGELFF.